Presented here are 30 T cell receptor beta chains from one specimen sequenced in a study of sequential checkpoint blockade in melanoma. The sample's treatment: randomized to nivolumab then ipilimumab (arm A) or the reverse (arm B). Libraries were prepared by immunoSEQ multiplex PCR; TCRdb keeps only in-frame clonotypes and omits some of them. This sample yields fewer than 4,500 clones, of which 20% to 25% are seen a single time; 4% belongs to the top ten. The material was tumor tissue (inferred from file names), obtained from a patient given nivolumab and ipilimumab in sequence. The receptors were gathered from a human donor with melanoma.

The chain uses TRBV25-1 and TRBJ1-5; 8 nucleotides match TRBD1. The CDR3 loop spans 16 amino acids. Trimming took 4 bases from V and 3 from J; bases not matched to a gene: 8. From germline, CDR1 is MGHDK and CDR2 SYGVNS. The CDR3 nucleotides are TGTGCCAGCAGTGCGGACAGGGTGGGCACCAATCAGCCCCAGCATTTT. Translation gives CASSADRVGTNQPQHF. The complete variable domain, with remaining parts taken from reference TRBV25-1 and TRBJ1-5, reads EADIYQTPRYLVIGTGKKITLECSQTMGHDKMYWYQQDPGMELHLIHYSYGVNSTEKGDLSSESTVSRIRTEHFPLTLESARPSHTSQYLCASSADRVGTNQPQHFGDGTRLSIL.

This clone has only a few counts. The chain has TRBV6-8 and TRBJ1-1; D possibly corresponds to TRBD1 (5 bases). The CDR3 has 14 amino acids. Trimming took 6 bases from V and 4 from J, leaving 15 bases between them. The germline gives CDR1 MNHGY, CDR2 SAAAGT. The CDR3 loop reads CASRGGRSVTEAFF. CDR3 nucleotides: TGTGCCAGCAGGGGGGGACGGAGCGTCACTGAAGCTTTCTTT.

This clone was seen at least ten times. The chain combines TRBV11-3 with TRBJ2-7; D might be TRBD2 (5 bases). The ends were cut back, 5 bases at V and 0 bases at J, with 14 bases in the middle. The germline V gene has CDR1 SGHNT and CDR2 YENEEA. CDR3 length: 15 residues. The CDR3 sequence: CASSPSDGNSYEQYF. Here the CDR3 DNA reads TGTGCCAGCAGCCCCTCGGACGGGAACTCCTACGAGCAGTACTTC.

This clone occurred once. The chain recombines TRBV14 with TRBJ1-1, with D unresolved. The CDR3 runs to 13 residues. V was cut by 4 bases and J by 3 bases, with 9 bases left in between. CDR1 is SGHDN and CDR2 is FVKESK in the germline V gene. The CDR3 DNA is TGTGCCAGCAGCCGATTCTCCTACACTGAAGCTTTCTTT. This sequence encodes CASSRFSYTEAFF.

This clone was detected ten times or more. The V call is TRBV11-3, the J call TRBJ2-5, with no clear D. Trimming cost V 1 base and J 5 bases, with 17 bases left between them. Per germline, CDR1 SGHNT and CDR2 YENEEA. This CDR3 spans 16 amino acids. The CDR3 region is CASSLGANRIAETQYF. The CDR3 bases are TGTGCCAGCAGCTTAGGGGCAAATCGCATTGCGGAGACCCAGTACTTC.

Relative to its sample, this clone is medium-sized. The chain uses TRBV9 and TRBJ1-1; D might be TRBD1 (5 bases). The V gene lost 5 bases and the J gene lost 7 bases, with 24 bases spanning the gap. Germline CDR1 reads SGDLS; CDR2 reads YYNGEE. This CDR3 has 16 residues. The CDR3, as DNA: TGTGCCAGCAGTGGGACCAAAAGGACCTCCGGGGGTGAAGCTTTCTTT. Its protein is CASSGTKRTSGGEAFF.

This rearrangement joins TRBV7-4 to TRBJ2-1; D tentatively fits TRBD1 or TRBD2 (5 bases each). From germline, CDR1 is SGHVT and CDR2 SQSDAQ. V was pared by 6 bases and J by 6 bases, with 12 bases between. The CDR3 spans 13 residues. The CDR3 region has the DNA TGTGCCAGCAGTCTCGGGACGGGCAATGAGCAGTTCTTC. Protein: CASSLGTGNEQFF.

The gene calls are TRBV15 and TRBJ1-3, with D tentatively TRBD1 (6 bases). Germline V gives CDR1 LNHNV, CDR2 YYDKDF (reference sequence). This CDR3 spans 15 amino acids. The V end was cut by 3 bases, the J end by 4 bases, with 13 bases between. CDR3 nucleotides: TGTGCCACCAGCAGTGAACAGGGCCTCGGAAACACCATATATTTT. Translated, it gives CATSSEQGLGNTIYF.

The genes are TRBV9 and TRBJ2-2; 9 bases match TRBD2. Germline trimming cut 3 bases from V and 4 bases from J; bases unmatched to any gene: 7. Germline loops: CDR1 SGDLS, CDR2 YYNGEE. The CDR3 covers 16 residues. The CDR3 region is CASSAIAGDTTGELFF. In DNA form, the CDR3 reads TGTGCCAGCAGCGCCATAGCGGGGGATACCACCGGGGAGCTGTTTTTT.

In DNA, the CDR3 is TGTGCCAGCAGTGACCGGAGAAGCTCCTACGAGCAGTACTTC. Its protein product is CASSDRRSSYEQYF. The rearrangement joins TRBV6-8 to TRBJ2-7; D gene uncertain. Between the trimmed V and J ends, which lost 5 bases and 0 bases, there was a span of 11 bases. This CDR3 has 14 amino acids. The germline CDR1 and CDR2 sequences are MNHGY and SAAAGT.

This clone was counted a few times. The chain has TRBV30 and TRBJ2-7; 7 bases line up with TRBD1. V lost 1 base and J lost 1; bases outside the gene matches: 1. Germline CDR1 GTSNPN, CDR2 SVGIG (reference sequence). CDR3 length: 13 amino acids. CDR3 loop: CAWSGDSSYEQYF. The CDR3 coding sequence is TGTGCCTGGAGTGGGGACAGTTCCTACGAGCAGTACTTC.

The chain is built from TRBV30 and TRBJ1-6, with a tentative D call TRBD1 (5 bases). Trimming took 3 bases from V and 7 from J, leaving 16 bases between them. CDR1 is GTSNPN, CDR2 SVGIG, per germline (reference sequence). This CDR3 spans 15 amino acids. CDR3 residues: CAWREQQGWNSPLHF. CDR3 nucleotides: TGTGCCTGGAGAGAGCAGCAGGGATGGAATTCACCCCTCCACTTT.

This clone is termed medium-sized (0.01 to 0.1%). For the CDR3, the DNA is TGTGCCAGCAGCAAGCATAGCGGGGGGGAGAAAGAGACCCAGTACTTC. Translated, it gives CASSKHSGGEKETQYF. The chain has TRBV11-3 and TRBJ2-5, with TRBD2 matching over 11 bases. V shed 5 bases and J 3 bases; nucleotides not matched to a gene: 8. CDR3 length: 16 amino acids. CDR1 is SGHNT, CDR2 YENEEA, per germline.

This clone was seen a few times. CDR3 region: CASSVGVGLATEQYF. DNA for the CDR3: TGTGCCAGCAGCGTAGGTGTGGGACTAGCAACCGAGCAGTACTTC. The V and J genes are TRBV9 and TRBJ2-7; 9 positions match TRBD2. J lost 6 bases, V lost 0 bases, and 7 bases had no gene match. From germline, CDR1 is SGDLS and CDR2 YYNGEE. This CDR3 has 15 residues.

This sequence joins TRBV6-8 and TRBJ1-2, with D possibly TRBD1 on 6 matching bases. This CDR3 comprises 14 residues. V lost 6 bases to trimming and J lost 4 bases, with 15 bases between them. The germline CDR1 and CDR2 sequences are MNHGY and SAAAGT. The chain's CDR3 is CASSPGEGGYGYTF. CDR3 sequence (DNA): TGTGCCAGCAGCCCAGGGGAAGGCGGCTATGGCTACACCTTC.

This CDR3 is CASRRQGNTGELFF. Here the CDR3 DNA reads TGTGCCAGCAGAAGACAGGGTAACACCGGGGAGCTGTTTTTT. This chain connects TRBV6-8 to TRBJ2-2, with TRBD1 matching over 7 bases. This CDR3 spans 14 amino acids. From germline, CDR1 is MNHGY and CDR2 SAAAGT. V lost 6 bases, J lost 2 bases, and 3 bases stayed unmatched.

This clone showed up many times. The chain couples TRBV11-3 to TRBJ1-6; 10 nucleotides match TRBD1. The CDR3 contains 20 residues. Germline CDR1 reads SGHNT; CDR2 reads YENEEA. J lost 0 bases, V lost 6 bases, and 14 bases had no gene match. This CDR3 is CASSPRDRGTPSSYNSPLHF. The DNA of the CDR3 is TGTGCCAGCAGTCCAAGGGACAGGGGAACGCCTAGCTCCTATAATTCACCCCTCCACTTT.

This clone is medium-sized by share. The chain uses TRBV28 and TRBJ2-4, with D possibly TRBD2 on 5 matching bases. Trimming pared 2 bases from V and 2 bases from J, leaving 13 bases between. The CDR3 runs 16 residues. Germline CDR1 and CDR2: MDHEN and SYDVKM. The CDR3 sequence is CASSLVGSGTKNIQYF. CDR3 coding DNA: TGTGCCAGCAGTTTAGTAGGGAGTGGGACCAAAAACATTCAGTACTTC.

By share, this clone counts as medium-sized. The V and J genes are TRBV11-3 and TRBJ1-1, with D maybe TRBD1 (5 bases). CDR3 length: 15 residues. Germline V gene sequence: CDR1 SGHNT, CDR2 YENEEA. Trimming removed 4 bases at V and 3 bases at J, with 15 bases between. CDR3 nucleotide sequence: TGTGCCAGCAGCTCGGGAGGACAAGGGTACACTGAAGCTTTCTTT. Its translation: CASSSGGQGYTEAFF. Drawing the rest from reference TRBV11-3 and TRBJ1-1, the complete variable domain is EAGVVQSPRYKIIEKKQPVAFWCNPISGHNTLYWYLQNLGQGPELLIRYENEEAVDDSQLPKDRFSAERLKGVDSTLKIQPAELGDSAVYLCASSSGGQGYTEAFFGQGTRLTVV.

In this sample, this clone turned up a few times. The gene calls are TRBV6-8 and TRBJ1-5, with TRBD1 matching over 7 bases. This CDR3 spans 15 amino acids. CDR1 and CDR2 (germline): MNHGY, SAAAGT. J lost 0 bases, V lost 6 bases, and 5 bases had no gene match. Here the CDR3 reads CASRIRQGSNQPQHF. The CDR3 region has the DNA TGTGCCAGCAGGATTCGACAGGGTAGCAATCAGCCCCAGCATTTT.

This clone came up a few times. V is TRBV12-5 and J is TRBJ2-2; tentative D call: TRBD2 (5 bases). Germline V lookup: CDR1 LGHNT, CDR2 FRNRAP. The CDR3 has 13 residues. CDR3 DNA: TGTGCCAGCGAGGGTGAGAACACCGGGGAGCTGTTTTTT. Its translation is CASEGENTGELFF.

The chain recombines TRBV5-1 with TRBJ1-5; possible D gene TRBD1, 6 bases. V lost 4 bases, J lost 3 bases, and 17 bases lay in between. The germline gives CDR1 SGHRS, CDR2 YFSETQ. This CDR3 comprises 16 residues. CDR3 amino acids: CASSPGTDRLNQPQHF. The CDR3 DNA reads TGCGCCAGCAGCCCGGGAACTGACAGGCTCAATCAGCCCCAGCATTTT.

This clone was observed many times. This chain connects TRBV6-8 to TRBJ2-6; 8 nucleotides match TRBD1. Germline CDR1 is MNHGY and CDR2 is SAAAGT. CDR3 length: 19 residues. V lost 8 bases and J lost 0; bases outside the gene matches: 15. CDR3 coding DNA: TGTGCCAGCCACCAACTGGACAGGGAAACATACTCTGGGGCCAACGTCCTGACTTTC. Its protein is CASHQLDRETYSGANVLTF.

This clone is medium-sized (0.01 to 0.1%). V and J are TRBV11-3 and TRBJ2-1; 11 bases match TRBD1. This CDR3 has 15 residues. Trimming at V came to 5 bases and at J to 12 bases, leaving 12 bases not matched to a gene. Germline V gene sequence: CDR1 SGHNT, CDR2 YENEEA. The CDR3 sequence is CASSQTRTGGGWQFF. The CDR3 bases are TGTGCCAGCAGCCAAACCCGGACAGGGGGCGGGTGGCAGTTCTTC.

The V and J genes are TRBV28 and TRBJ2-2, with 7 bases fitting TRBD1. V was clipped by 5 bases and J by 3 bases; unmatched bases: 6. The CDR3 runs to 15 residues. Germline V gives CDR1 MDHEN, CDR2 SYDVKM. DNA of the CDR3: TGTGCCAGCAGTCCCGTTGACAGGGACACCGGGGAGCTGTTTTTT. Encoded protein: CASSPVDRDTGELFF.

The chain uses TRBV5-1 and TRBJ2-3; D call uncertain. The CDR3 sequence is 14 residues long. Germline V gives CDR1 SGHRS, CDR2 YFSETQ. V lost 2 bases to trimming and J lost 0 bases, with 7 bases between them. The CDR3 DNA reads TGCGCCAGCAGCTTAATAGCTAGCACAGATACGCAGTATTTT. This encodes CASSLIASTDTQYF.

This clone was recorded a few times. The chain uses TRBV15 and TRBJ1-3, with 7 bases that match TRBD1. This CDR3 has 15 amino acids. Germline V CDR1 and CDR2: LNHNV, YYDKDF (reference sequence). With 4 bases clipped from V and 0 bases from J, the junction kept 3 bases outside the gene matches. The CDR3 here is CATSIGTVSGNTIYF. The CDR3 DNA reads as TGTGCCACCAGCATAGGGACAGTCTCTGGAAACACCATATATTTT.

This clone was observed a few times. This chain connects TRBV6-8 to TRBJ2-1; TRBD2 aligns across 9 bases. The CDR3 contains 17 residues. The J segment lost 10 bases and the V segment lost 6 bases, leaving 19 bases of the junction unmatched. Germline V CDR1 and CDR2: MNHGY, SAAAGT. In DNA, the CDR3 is TGTGCCAGCAGCCAGCTGGCAGCGGGGGGTCCGAAAGGGGAGCAGTTCTTC. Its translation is CASSQLAAGGPKGEQFF.

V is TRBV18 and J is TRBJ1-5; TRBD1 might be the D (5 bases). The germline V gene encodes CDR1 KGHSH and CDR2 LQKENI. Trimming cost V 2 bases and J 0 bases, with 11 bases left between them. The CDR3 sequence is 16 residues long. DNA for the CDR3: TGTGCCAGCTCACCAGACAGACCAGATAGCAATCAGCCCCAGCATTTT. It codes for CASSPDRPDSNQPQHF.

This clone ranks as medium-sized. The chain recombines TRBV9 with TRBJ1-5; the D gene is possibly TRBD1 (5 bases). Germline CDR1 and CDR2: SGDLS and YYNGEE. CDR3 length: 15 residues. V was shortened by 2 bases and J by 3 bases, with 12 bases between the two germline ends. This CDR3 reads CASSVGGANNQPQHF. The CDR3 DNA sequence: TGTGCCAGCAGCGTCGGAGGGGCGAACAATCAGCCCCAGCATTTT.